This T cell receptor (beta chain) was identified in a study of cytomegalovirus exposure and HLA in healthy donors. Study-wide context: The Caucasian-associated ancestry cluster held more than 80% of 350 to 450 genotyped donors. Study-wide results and limits: For most TCR beta V segments, an earlier analysis put the productive rate at about 87% or about 30% of the time. V- and J-gene trimming of TCR beta was linked (in a later analysis) to a missense DCLRE1C variant.

This clone has just one count. Its antigen is unknown. Germline V gene sequence: CDR1 SQVTM, CDR2 ANQGSEA. Trimming took 7 bases from V and 5 from J, leaving 11 bases between them. The CDR3 contains 12 residues. Primers for the PCR totalled 60 Vbeta and 13 Jbeta. This table comes from immunoSEQ multiplex PCR, and its TCRdb copy is limited to in-frame clones, with some not included. The table includes fewer than 120,000 clones, over 60% detected once. The receptor was isolated from a woman aged 55-70 years in good health and CMV-seropositive. The sample was PBMCs. The chain uses TRBV29-1 and TRBJ1-4; D unclear. The CDR3 DNA reads TGCAGCGCTTGGACGGGAAATGAAAAACTGTTTTTT. Translation gives CSAWTGNEKLFF. The full variable domain, rest sourced from reference TRBV29-1 and TRBJ1-4, is SAVISQKPSRDICQRGTSLTIQCQVDSQVTMMFWYRQQPGQSLTLIATANQGSEATYESGFVIDKFPISRPNLTFSTLTVSNMSPEDSSIYLCSAWTGNEKLFFGSGTQLSVL.